This T cell receptor beta chain is drawn from a study of blood T cells in healthy people across ages. With regard to this clonotype: Its antigen remains unknown.

Study observations and caveats: Unknown CMV status may confound age-related changes in expanded clones. Naive T cell percentage showed a strong correlation with the diversity of TCR beta.

The CDR3 contains 15 residues. Germline V gives CDR1 SGHRS, CDR2 YFSETQ. V was clipped by 3 bases and J by 4 bases, with 13 bases between them. The second PCR ran about 6 to 12 cycles with a sample-barcoded 5' primer and J-beta primers. One entry per CDR3 protein results from TCRdb running MiXCR on the 5' RACE reads. The table lists about 1 million distinct CDR3 sequences, around 43% of them singletons. This chain links TRBV5-1 with TRBJ2-2, with D unresolved. This receptor was taken from a woman aged 60-75 years in good health. Sequenced: blood. The chain's CDR3 is CASSSAVVSTGELFF. In DNA, the CDR3 is TGCGCCAGCAGCTCGGCGGTGGTCTCCACCGGGGAGCTGTTTTTT.